Shown below are 28 T cell receptor beta chains from a single sample sequenced in a study of early T cells in non-severe SARS-CoV-2 infection. TCRdb reanalysed the 5' RACE reads using MiXCR and keeps one entry per CDR3 protein. The sample has 60,000 to 75,000 distinct CDR3 sequences, 3.5% to 6% seen once. Sequenced here: whole blood, sampled at baseline. All receptors derive from an adult who was a healthcare worker with PCR-confirmed SARS-CoV-2 infection or an uninfected control (not recorded which). The donor label of this sample is uncertain.

In this sample, this clonotype turned up a few times. The gene calls are TRBV29-1 and TRBJ1-5, with 8 bases matching TRBD1. Per the germline V gene, CDR1 is SQVTM and CDR2 is ANQGSEA. Trimming cost V 2 bases and J 5 bases; bases outside gene matches: 5. The CDR3 totals 14 residues. CDR3 residues: CSVELTGEDQPQHF. In DNA, the CDR3 is TGCAGCGTTGAATTGACAGGGGAGGATCAGCCCCAGCATTTT.

In its sample, this clonotype was seen many times. This chain connects TRBV4-2 to TRBJ1-2, with D maybe TRBD1 (5 bases). Germline assignment: CDR1 LGHNA and CDR2 YNFKEQ. With 5 bases removed from V and 2 bases from J, the gap between germline ends came to 21 bases. The CDR3 length is 17 residues. The CDR3 is CASSKKEGQGVNYGYTF. In DNA, the CDR3 is TGTGCCAGCAGCAAAAAAGAGGGGCAGGGCGTGAACTATGGCTACACCTTC.

This clonotype occurred a few times. CDR3 DNA sequence: TGTGCCAGTTTTAGCGGGGAGAACTACAATGAGCAGTTCTTC. Residues: CASFSGENYNEQFF. The chain joins TRBV28 to TRBJ2-1, with TRBD2 matching over 8 bases. This CDR3 is built from 14 residues. The V segment lost 9 bases and the J segment 3 bases; nucleotides outside the gene matches: 7. Germline-derived CDR1 and CDR2 are MDHEN and SYDVKM.

This clonotype was picked up many times. V usage is TRBV11-2 and J usage is TRBJ2-2; 11 bases are a match to TRBD2. Germline V gene lookup returns CDR1 SGHAT and CDR2 FQNNGV. The CDR3 is made up of 15 amino acids. The trim removed 5 bases at V and 5 bases at J, leaving 4 bases unmatched. Here the CDR3 DNA reads TGTGCCAGCAGCATTACTAGCGGGGGAACCGGGGAGCTGTTTTTT. Encoded protein: CASSITSGGTGELFF.

This clonotype came up many times. The chain is built from TRBV9 and TRBJ1-1; D perhaps matches TRBD1 (6 bases). Trimming shortened V by 3 bases and J by 5 bases, and 11 bases separated the two germline ends. Per germline, CDR1 SGDLS and CDR2 YYNGEE. The CDR3 extends over 13 amino acids. As DNA, the CDR3 is TGTGCCAGCAGCGAACAGGGTAGTACTGAAGCTTTCTTT. Amino acids: CASSEQGSTEAFF.

This clonotype was counted at least ten times. This rearrangement joins TRBV7-9 to TRBJ2-2; 7 bases are shared with TRBD1. The V and J ends lost 4 bases and 0 bases, in that order; junction bases with no gene match: 5. This CDR3 is built from 16 residues. The germline V gene has CDR1 SEHNR and CDR2 FQNEAQ (reference sequence). DNA of the CDR3: TGTGCCAGCAGCTATCGACAGGGTCCGAACACCGGGGAGCTGTTTTTT. As protein: CASSYRQGPNTGELFF.

This clonotype was seen a few times. This chain connects TRBV10-2 to TRBJ1-1; D unresolved. This CDR3 has 13 amino acids. Germline V gene data show CDR1 as WSHSY and CDR2 as SAAADI. Trimming pared 0 bases from V and 6 bases from J, leaving 8 bases between. CDR3 nucleotide sequence: TGCGCCAGCAGTGAGTCGATTATGCCTGAAGCTTTCTTT. Amino acid sequence: CASSESIMPEAFF.

This clonotype occurred many times. The chain joins TRBV20-1 to TRBJ2-2; 9 nucleotides match TRBD1. V was pared by 1 base and J by 7 bases, with 4 bases of the junction left unmatched. The CDR3 spans 14 residues. CDR1 is DFQATT, CDR2 SNEGSKA, per germline (reference sequence). The CDR3 DNA reads as TGCAGTGCTAGAGGCGGGACAGGGTTCGGGGAGCTGTTTTTT. It codes for CSARGGTGFGELFF.

This clonotype was seen ten or more times. This CDR3 reads CASSFDISNQPQHF. The CDR3 nucleotides are TGTGCCAGCAGCTTTGACATCTCCAATCAGCCCCAGCATTTT. V is TRBV5-5 and J is TRBJ1-5; no definite D call. From germline, CDR1 is SGHKS and CDR2 YYEKEE (reference sequence). Between the trimmed V and J ends, which lost 2 bases and 3 bases, there was a span of 9 bases. This CDR3 region has 14 residues.

The genes are TRBV5-4 and TRBJ2-3; 7 nucleotides match TRBD2. The trim removed 1 base at V and 0 bases at J, leaving 5 bases unmatched. Germline V gene sequence: CDR1 SGHNT, CDR2 YYREEE (reference sequence). The CDR3 has 16 residues. CDR3 region: CASSLQRGLSTDTQYF. The CDR3 DNA is TGTGCCAGCAGCTTGCAGCGGGGTCTAAGCACAGATACGCAGTATTTT.

The rearrangement links TRBV10-1 to TRBJ1-4; D is unclear. From germline, CDR1 is WNHNN and CDR2 SYGVQD (reference sequence). V was shortened by 3 bases and J by 10 bases, with 12 bases between the two germline ends. The CDR3 covers 13 residues. The DNA of the CDR3 is TGCGCCAGCAGTGACGAGGGTTTTGGAAAACTGTTTTTT. Encoded protein: CASSDEGFGKLFF.

The V call is TRBV29-1, the J call TRBJ1-1, with TRBD1 as a possible D gene (5 bases). CDR3 length equals 14 residues. The V end was cut by 6 bases, the J end by 5 bases, with 19 bases between. Germline values: CDR1 SQVTM, CDR2 ANQGSEA. The DNA for the CDR3 is TGCAGCGTCCGAGGGGCAGTTGGGAGAACTGAAGCTTTCTTT. This translates into CSVRGAVGRTEAFF.

The chain is built from TRBV4-3 and TRBJ2-7; D not certain. Trimming stripped 4 bases from V and 5 bases from J, with 15 bases between. This CDR3 is 14 amino acids long. Germline V lookup: CDR1 LGHNA, CDR2 YSLEER. The CDR3 region is CASSPVLRVDEQYF. The CDR3 coding sequence is TGCGCCAGCAGCCCAGTTTTAAGGGTAGACGAGCAGTACTTC.

This clonotype was counted ten times or more. The CDR3 nucleotides are TGTGCCAGCTCGAGAGCCGACAGGGGTTCGCCTGAAGCTTTCTTT. It codes for CASSRADRGSPEAFF. The chain joins TRBV18 to TRBJ1-1, with 8 bases lining up with TRBD1. Germline trimming cut 6 bases from V and 6 bases from J; bases unmatched to any gene: 12. Germline V CDR1 and CDR2: KGHSH, LQKENI. The CDR3 totals 15 residues. The variable domain in full, with the rest retrieved from reference TRBV18 and TRBJ1-1, is NAGVMQNPRHLVRRRGQEARLRCSPMKGHSHVYWYRQLPEEGLKFMVYLQKENIIDESGMPKERFSAEFPKEGPSILRIQQVVRGDSAAYFCASSRADRGSPEAFFGQGTRLTVV.

In this sample, this clonotype turned up many times. The gene calls are TRBV10-3 and TRBJ2-1; tentatively, D is TRBD2 (6 bases). Germline assignment: CDR1 ENHRY and CDR2 SYGVKD. V was shortened by 4 bases and J by 8 bases, with 15 bases between the two germline ends. CDR3 length: 14 amino acids. The DNA for the CDR3 is TGTGCCATCAGTGGGGCCACCGGGAGCGATGAGCAGTTCTTC. This translates into CAISGATGSDEQFF.

The CDR3 DNA sequence: TGTGCCAGCAGCTTGGTTGGGGAATATGGCTACACCTTC. Protein: CASSLVGEYGYTF. The chain recombines TRBV5-8 with TRBJ1-2; D unresolved. Germline CDR1 and CDR2: SGHTS and YDEGEE. This CDR3 has 13 amino acids. With 0 bases removed from V and 5 bases from J, the gap between germline ends came to 8 bases.

This clonotype appeared many times. The chain uses TRBV19 and TRBJ1-5; D may be TRBD1 (5 bases). Germline V lookup: CDR1 LNHDA, CDR2 SQIVND (reference sequence). This CDR3 has 15 residues. The ends were cut back, 6 bases at V and 2 bases at J, with 14 bases in the middle. The DNA of the CDR3 is TGTGCCAGTAGCTTTCAGGAGACAGGCAATCAGCCCCAGCATTTT. Residues: CASSFQETGNQPQHF.

This clonotype came up a few times. The chain uses TRBV30 and TRBJ2-2; the D gene is possibly TRBD1 (6 bases). This CDR3 is built from 11 residues. Trimming stripped 5 bases from V and 8 bases from J, with 9 bases between. The V gene's germline CDR1 is GTSNPN and CDR2 SVGIG (reference sequence). The CDR3 region has the DNA TGTGCCTGGGGGGGCCGAGGGGAGCTGTTTTTT. Translation: CAWGGRGELFF. Looking up the rest from reference TRBV30 and TRBJ2-2 gives the full variable domain: SQTIHQWPATLVQPVGSPLSLECTVEGTSNPNLYWYRQAAGRGLQLLFYSVGIGQISSEVPQNLSASRPQDRQFILSSKKLLLSDSGFYLCAWGGRGELFFGEGSRLTVL.

This clonotype was observed at least ten times. The V gene is TRBV7-2, the J gene TRBJ1-2; D might be TRBD1 (5 bases). V dropped 5 bases and J dropped 4 bases, with 17 bases sitting between them. The CDR3 contains 15 residues. Germline values: CDR1 SGHTA, CDR2 FQGNSA. DNA of the CDR3: TGTGCCAGCAGCCCCGTATCGGGACCGTCCTATGGCTACACCTTC. It translates to CASSPVSGPSYGYTF. The variable domain in full, completed from reference TRBV7-2 and TRBJ1-2, reads GAGVSQSPSNKVTEKGKDVELRCDPISGHTALYWYRQSLGQGLEFLIYFQGNSAPDKSGLPSDRFSAERTGGSVSTLTIQRTQQEDSAVYLCASSPVSGPSYGYTFGSGTRLTVV.

This clonotype was seen many times. V gene TRBV20-1 combines with J gene TRBJ2-7, with 7 bases aligning to TRBD2. The germline V gene encodes CDR1 DFQATT and CDR2 SNEGSKA (reference sequence). The CDR3 is 15 amino acids. The V segment lost 0 bases and the J segment 0 bases; nucleotides outside the gene matches: 5. CDR3 in DNA: TGCAGTGCTAGAGATGGGGGGGAGGCCTCCTACGAGCAGTACTTC. Its protein is CSARDGGEASYEQYF.

This clonotype was seen repeatedly, ten times or more. This chain connects TRBV7-2 to TRBJ2-5, with D possibly called TRBD1 or TRBD2 (5 bases each). V was cut by 5 bases and J by 1 base, with 11 bases left in between. The CDR3 sequence is 14 residues long. The germline V gene has CDR1 SGHTA and CDR2 FQGNSA. Here the CDR3 DNA reads TGTGCCAGCAGCCGAACCGGGGCCCAAGAGACCCAGTACTTC. Amino acid sequence: CASSRTGAQETQYF. Combining the CDR3 with reference TRBV7-2 and TRBJ2-5 gives the whole variable domain GAGVSQSPSNKVTEKGKDVELRCDPISGHTALYWYRQSLGQGLEFLIYFQGNSAPDKSGLPSDRFSAERTGGSVSTLTIQRTQQEDSAVYLCASSRTGAQETQYFGPGTRLLVL.

This clonotype has a handful of counts. V is TRBV20-1 and J is TRBJ2-7, with 8 bases lining up with TRBD2. The CDR3 is made up of 15 amino acids. V was clipped by 6 bases and J by 0 bases; unmatched bases: 10. The germline CDR1 and CDR2 sequences are DFQATT and SNEGSKA (reference sequence). CDR3 residues: CSANGLALSSYEQYF. Here the CDR3 DNA reads TGCAGTGCAAACGGACTAGCACTGAGCTCCTACGAGCAGTACTTC.

On this clonotype itself: A single base separates this from a much larger clone, so it may be a read error. The conserved final phenylalanine or tryptophan is absent from the CDR3, which likely points to a read error. This chain connects TRBV15 to TRBJ1-1; D remains ambiguous. Germline V CDR1 and CDR2: LNHNV, YYDKDF (reference sequence). The CDR3 is 13 residues long. The V and J ends lost 0 bases and 5 bases respectively, with 7 bases between them. CDR3 DNA sequence: TGTGCCACCAGCAGAGATTCCTGGACTGAAGCTTTCCTT. Protein sequence: CATSRDSWTEAFL.

This clonotype occurred many times. The gene calls are TRBV11-2 and TRBJ1-4; D is unresolved. The CDR3 loop spans 14 amino acids. The germline V and J ends were trimmed by 7 bases and 0 bases, with 9 bases remaining between them. Per the germline V gene, CDR1 is SGHAT and CDR2 is FQNNGV. CDR3 region: CASTQTATNEKLFF. The CDR3 nucleotides are TGTGCCAGCACCCAGACGGCAACTAATGAAAAACTGTTTTTT.

This chain joins TRBV10-3 and TRBJ2-1; a weak D match, TRBD2 (5 bases). Trimming stripped 2 bases from V and 7 bases from J, with 9 bases between. Germline values: CDR1 ENHRY, CDR2 SYGVKD. The CDR3 spans 13 residues. DNA of the CDR3: TGTGCCATCAGTGAGGGACTGGGGAATGAGCAGTTCTTC. Translating it yields CAISEGLGNEQFF.

This clonotype was counted many times. J is TRBJ2-1 and V is TRBV9; D is unresolved. The germline V gene has CDR1 SGDLS and CDR2 YYNGEE. The V gene lost 0 bases and the J gene lost 9 bases, with 13 bases spanning the gap. The CDR3 is 14 residues long. CDR3 residues: CASSVGASPSEQFF. DNA of the CDR3: TGTGCCAGCAGCGTAGGGGCGTCCCCCTCTGAGCAGTTCTTC.

This chain connects TRBV7-2 to TRBJ1-1, with D hard to call. Germline V lookup: CDR1 SGHTA, CDR2 FQGNSA. The CDR3 totals 14 residues. The V end was cut by 0 bases, the J end by 6 bases, with 11 bases between. CDR3 nucleotide sequence: TGTGCCAGCAGCTTAGCATCGCTAAGGGCTGAAGCTTTCTTT. Protein: CASSLASLRAEAFF. Complete variable domain (other parts from reference TRBV7-2 and TRBJ1-1): GAGVSQSPSNKVTEKGKDVELRCDPISGHTALYWYRQSLGQGLEFLIYFQGNSAPDKSGLPSDRFSAERTGGSVSTLTIQRTQQEDSAVYLCASSLASLRAEAFFGQGTRLTVV.

This CDR3 reads CASSKTGTRDFNTIYF. CDR3 coding DNA: TGTGCCAGCAGTAAAACCGGGACAAGGGACTTCAACACCATATATTTT. This chain uses TRBV6-1 with TRBJ1-3; D is possibly TRBD1 (6 bases). CDR1 MNHNS and CDR2 SASEGT come from the germline V gene. The CDR3 has 16 residues. Deletions cut 5 bases from V and 7 bases from J, with 21 bases between.